The 27 T cell receptor beta chains reported below all come from one sample, sequenced in a study of early T cells in non-severe SARS-CoV-2 infection. TCRdb called the 5' RACE reads again in MiXCR, with one record for every CDR3 protein. The repertoire holds 50,000 or so distinct CDR3 sequences, around 8% seen once, with approximately 8.8% in the top ten. Sequencing input: whole blood. The source is an adult who was a healthcare worker with PCR-confirmed SARS-CoV-2 infection or an uninfected control (not recorded which).

Only a few counts were recorded for this clonotype. The chain is built from TRBV11-2 and TRBJ2-7; TRBD1 aligns across 8 bases. The CDR3 spans 14 residues. The germline CDR1 and CDR2 sequences are SGHAT and FQNNGV. The junction had 5 bases not matched to a gene; V was cut back by 2 bases and J by 5 bases. DNA of the CDR3: TGTGCCAGCAGCTTACGGGACAGGCCCAACGAGCAGTACTTC. Residues: CASSLRDRPNEQYF. Based on the CDR3 plus reference TRBV11-2 and TRBJ2-7, the full variable domain is EAGVAQSPRYKIIEKRQSVAFWCNPISGHATLYWYQQILGQGPKLLIQFQNNGVVDDSQLPKDRFSAERLKGVDSTLKIQPAKLEDSAVYLCASSLRDRPNEQYFGPGTRLTVT.

The table lists this clonotype with many counts. The CDR3 DNA reads as TGTGCCAGCAGTTACGGTTTATCTTACTACGAGCAGTACTTC. The encoded protein is CASSYGLSYYEQYF. The chain has TRBV3-1 and TRBJ2-7; D is uncertain. CDR1 is LGHDT and CDR2 is YNNKEL in the germline V gene (reference sequence). The CDR3 contains 14 residues. Between the trimmed V and J ends, which lost 6 bases and 3 bases, there was a span of 15 bases.

This clonotype came up a few times. This chain's CDR3 is CASSSDRVYGYTF. The CDR3 DNA follows: TGTGCCAGCAGCTCAGACAGGGTCTATGGCTACACCTTC. This chain connects TRBV12-3 or TRBV12-4 to TRBJ1-2; 7 bases are a match to TRBD1. This CDR3 has 13 residues. V lost 6 bases, J lost 4 bases, and 5 bases stayed unmatched.

The chain combines TRBV7-6 with TRBJ2-5; TRBD1 matches at 8 bases. The CDR3 has 13 amino acids. In germline, CDR1 is SGHVS, CDR2 FNYEAQ. V dropped 11 bases and J dropped 2; count of bases not matched to a gene: 7. The CDR3 sequence: CAGGTGPQETQYF. The CDR3 nucleotides read TGTGCCGGGGGGACAGGACCTCAAGAGACCCAGTACTTC.

The chain carries TRBV27 and TRBJ2-2; 7 nucleotides align to TRBD1. The germline V gene has CDR1 MNHEY and CDR2 SMNVEV (reference sequence). V was clipped by 8 bases and J by 5 bases; unmatched bases: 14. The length of the CDR3 is 16 residues. The CDR3: CASRPHGTARTGELFF. In nucleotides, the CDR3 is TGTGCCAGCCGCCCCCATGGGACAGCGAGGACCGGGGAGCTGTTTTTT.

The chain's CDR3 is CASSYGKGQMNTEAFF. CDR3 bases: TGTGCCAGCAGTTACGGGAAGGGACAAATGAACACTGAAGCTTTCTTT. This chain connects TRBV6-2 or TRBV6-3 to TRBJ1-1; a possible D gene is TRBD1 (6 bases). Germline values: CDR1 MNHEY, CDR2 SVGEGT. This CDR3 has 16 amino acids. Trimming shortened V by 2 bases and J by 0 bases, and 13 bases separated the two germline ends.

This clonotype has a count of ten or more. At one boundary the junction diverges from the germline segment, which might be a read error. The genes are TRBV24-1 and TRBJ2-2, with TRBD1 identical over 10 bases. Looked up from germline, CDR1 is KGHDR and CDR2 is SFDVKD. There are 17 residues in the CDR3. The CDR3 DNA follows: TGTGCCACCAGTGGTAACCCGGGACAGGGGAACCCCGGGGAGCTGTTTTTT. Translated, it gives CATSGNPGQGNPGELFF.

This clonotype has only a few counts. J is TRBJ1-5 and V is TRBV7-2, with unresolved D. The germline V gene encodes CDR1 SGHTA and CDR2 FQGNSA. This CDR3 has 17 amino acids. Trimming took 2 bases from V and 8 from J, leaving 22 bases between them. The CDR3 loop reads CASSLKASAFDRKPQHF. In DNA form, the CDR3 reads TGTGCCAGCAGCTTAAAAGCTTCAGCTTTTGATCGGAAGCCCCAGCATTTT. Looking up the rest from reference TRBV7-2 and TRBJ1-5 gives the full variable domain: GAGVSQSPSNKVTEKGKDVELRCDPISGHTALYWYRQSLGQGLEFLIYFQGNSAPDKSGLPSDRFSAERTGGSVSTLTIQRTQQEDSAVYLCASSLKASAFDRKPQHFGDGTRLSIL.

There are many counts of this clonotype. The rearrangement links TRBV28 to TRBJ1-2; TRBD1 agrees at 7 bases. V shed 3 bases and J 3 bases; nucleotides not matched to a gene: 1. CDR1 and CDR2 from the germline V gene are MDHEN and SYDVKM. The CDR3 is made up of 13 amino acids. The CDR3: CASSFDRDYGYTF. Here the CDR3 DNA reads TGTGCCAGCAGTTTTGACAGGGACTATGGCTACACCTTC.

The chain carries TRBV7-2 and TRBJ2-7; D is perhaps TRBD1 or TRBD2 (5 bases each). The CDR3 contains 15 residues. V was trimmed by 5 bases and J by 4 bases, leaving 18 bases between them. Germline V lookup: CDR1 SGHTA, CDR2 FQGNSA. The CDR3 DNA reads as TGTGCCAGCAGCCCCCTGAGGGGCGCGAGATACGAGCAGTACTTC. It encodes CASSPLRGARYEQYF. The full variable domain, its missing parts supplied by reference TRBV7-2 and TRBJ2-7, is GAGVSQSPSNKVTEKGKDVELRCDPISGHTALYWYRQSLGQGLEFLIYFQGNSAPDKSGLPSDRFSAERTGGSVSTLTIQRTQQEDSAVYLCASSPLRGARYEQYFGPGTRLTVT.

This sequence joins TRBV28 and TRBJ1-6, with TRBD1 as a possible D gene (6 bases). Between the trimmed V and J ends, which lost 4 bases and 0 bases, there was a span of 10 bases. CDR3 length equals 16 residues. Germline CDR1 reads MDHEN; CDR2 reads SYDVKM. The CDR3 region has the DNA TGTGCCAGCAGTTCGGGGGCGAGCTCCTATAATTCACCCCTCCACTTT. It specifies CASSSGASSYNSPLHF.

The V gene is TRBV7-2, the J gene TRBJ2-7; D is unresolved. The CDR3 totals 14 residues. The V end was cut by 6 bases, the J end by 2 bases, with 14 bases between. CDR1 is SGHTA and CDR2 is FQGNSA in the germline V gene. The CDR3 region is CASSKTLAAYEQYF. The CDR3 bases are TGTGCCAGCAGTAAGACCCTGGCCGCCTACGAGCAGTACTTC. Combining the CDR3 with reference TRBV7-2 and TRBJ2-7 gives the whole variable domain GAGVSQSPSNKVTEKGKDVELRCDPISGHTALYWYRQSLGQGLEFLIYFQGNSAPDKSGLPSDRFSAERTGGSVSTLTIQRTQQEDSAVYLCASSKTLAAYEQYFGPGTRLTVT.

This clonotype was recorded a few times. The DNA of the CDR3 is TGCGCCAGCAGCCAAGATCCTTGGACAGGGACTGAAGCTTTCTTT. The encoded protein is CASSQDPWTGTEAFF. This sequence joins TRBV4-1 and TRBJ1-1, with 8 bases lining up with TRBD1. Trimming cost V 0 bases and J 5 bases; bases outside gene matches: 5. The CDR3 spans 15 residues. Germline V CDR1 and CDR2: MGHRA, YSYEKL.

This clonotype was counted a few times. The V and J genes are TRBV12-3 or TRBV12-4 and TRBJ1-1; no reliable D call. V shed 7 bases and J shed 4 bases, with 13 bases lying between them. This CDR3 has 13 residues. CDR3 protein: CASTSAGGTEAFF. DNA of the CDR3: TGTGCCAGCACCAGCGCGGGTGGCACTGAAGCTTTCTTT.

This clonotype was seen a few times. The genes are TRBV5-1 and TRBJ2-7; D unresolved. V was pared by 0 bases and J by 2 bases, with 9 bases between. Germline V gene sequence: CDR1 SGHRS, CDR2 YFSETQ. The CDR3 extends over 14 amino acids. CDR3 sequence: CASSLVVSPYEQYF. The CDR3 nucleotides are TGCGCCAGCAGCTTGGTAGTCAGCCCCTACGAGCAGTACTTC. The full variable domain, its missing parts supplied by reference TRBV5-1 and TRBJ2-7, is KAGVTQTPRYLIKTRGQQVTLSCSPISGHRSVSWYQQTPGQGLQFLFEYFSETQRNKGNFPGRFSGRQFSNSRSEMNVSTLELGDSALYLCASSLVVSPYEQYFGPGTRLTVT.

The table lists this clonotype with a few counts. The rearrangement joins TRBV12-3 or TRBV12-4 to TRBJ1-2; D may be TRBD1 (6 bases). This CDR3 is 13 amino acids long. The V and J ends lost 6 bases and 8 bases respectively, with 16 bases between them. The CDR3 DNA follows: TGTGCCAGCAGCCTACAGGGCCCGCGCGGCTACACCTTC. Translated, it gives CASSLQGPRGYTF.

In its sample, this clonotype was seen a few times. The rearrangement uses TRBV9 and TRBJ2-5; D is undetermined. Germline V lookup: CDR1 SGDLS, CDR2 YYNGEE. Trimming removed 1 base from V and 5 bases from J, with 6 bases in between. This CDR3 has 12 amino acids. As DNA, the CDR3 is TGTGCCAGCAGCGTAATAGTGGAGACCCAGTACTTC. Translating gives CASSVIVETQYF.

This clonotype was found a few times. The V gene is TRBV11-3, the J gene TRBJ2-3, with 12 bases that match TRBD2. The J segment lost 0 bases and the V segment lost 0 bases, leaving 4 bases of the junction unmatched. Germline CDR1 and CDR2: SGHNT and YENEEA. The CDR3 sequence is 18 residues long. CDR3: CASSLDRTSGTSTDTQYF. In DNA, the CDR3 is TGTGCCAGCAGCTTAGATAGGACTAGCGGGACTAGCACAGATACGCAGTATTTT.

This clonotype was seen only a few times. The rearrangement uses TRBV5-1 and TRBJ1-5; 7 nucleotides agree with TRBD1. From germline, CDR1 is SGHRS and CDR2 YFSETQ. Losses at the gene ends were 0 bases for V and 0 bases for J; bases not matched to a gene: 3. The CDR3 sequence is 16 residues long. The chain's CDR3 is CASSLDGTVSNQPQHF. CDR3 nucleotides: TGCGCCAGCAGCTTGGACGGGACAGTTAGCAATCAGCCCCAGCATTTT.

The gene calls are TRBV7-2 and TRBJ1-6; weak D call: TRBD1 (6 bases). The V end lost 1 base, the J end lost 7 bases, and 11 bases lay between the germline ends. The germline CDR1 and CDR2 sequences are SGHTA and FQGNSA. This CDR3 comprises 15 residues. The CDR3 DNA reads as TGTGCCAGCAGCTTAGGAGGGGGGGGAAATTCACCCCTCCACTTT. Its protein product is CASSLGGGGNSPLHF. Based on the CDR3 plus reference TRBV7-2 and TRBJ1-6, the full variable domain is GAGVSQSPSNKVTEKGKDVELRCDPISGHTALYWYRQSLGQGLEFLIYFQGNSAPDKSGLPSDRFSAERTGGSVSTLTIQRTQQEDSAVYLCASSLGGGGNSPLHFGNGTRLTVT.

This chain connects TRBV7-9 to TRBJ2-1; D unclear. V was pared by 0 bases and J by 8 bases, with 11 bases between. Per germline, CDR1 SEHNR and CDR2 FQNEAQ (reference sequence). The CDR3 length is 14 residues. The CDR3 here is CASSLASRHDEQFF. In DNA form, the CDR3 reads TGTGCCAGCAGCTTAGCTAGCCGACACGATGAGCAGTTCTTC.

The chain is built from TRBV7-3 and TRBJ1-1, with D unresolved. Trimming took off 1 base at V and 4 bases at J, with 10 bases between the two ends. This CDR3 is 14 amino acids long. The germline V gene has CDR1 SGHTA and CDR2 FQGTGA. The CDR3 region is CASSLRGMGTEAFF. The CDR3 region has the DNA TGTGCCAGCAGCTTAAGGGGAATGGGCACTGAAGCTTTCTTT. Using reference TRBV7-3 and TRBJ1-1 for the parts outside the CDR3, the full variable domain is GAGVSQTPSNKVTEKGKYVELRCDPISGHTALYWYRQSLGQGPEFLIYFQGTGAADDSGLPNDRFFAVRPEGSVSTLKIQRTERGDSAVYLCASSLRGMGTEAFFGQGTRLTVV.

This clonotype was seen many times. V usage is TRBV28 and J usage is TRBJ2-7; no clear D gene. In germline, CDR1 is MDHEN, CDR2 SYDVKM. V lost 8 bases to trimming and J lost 0 bases, with 17 bases between them. The length of the CDR3 is 15 residues. DNA of the CDR3: TGTGCCAGCCGAATTCGGACGAAGACCTCCTACGAGCAGTACTTC. This translates into CASRIRTKTSYEQYF.

V gene TRBV11-2 combines with J gene TRBJ2-1; TRBD2 might be the D (5 bases). Germline assignment: CDR1 SGHAT and CDR2 FQNNGV. Trimming left V 4 bases short and J 0 bases short, with 13 bases between. The CDR3 runs to 16 residues. In DNA, the CDR3 is TGTGCCAGCAGCTCCACCCCGGGAAGCTCCTACAATGAGCAGTTCTTC. This sequence encodes CASSSTPGSSYNEQFF.

This clonotype was recorded a few times. This sequence joins TRBV6-2 or TRBV6-3 and TRBJ1-2; 8 bases match TRBD1. CDR1 and CDR2 (germline): MNHEY, SVGEGT. V was clipped by 6 bases and J by 0 bases; unmatched bases: 9. This CDR3 is 16 amino acids long. The CDR3 loop is CASRGTGRSTNYGYTF. The CDR3, as DNA: TGTGCCAGCAGGGGGACAGGCCGCTCCACTAACTATGGCTACACCTTC.

There are many counts of this clonotype. The V call is TRBV6-6, the J call TRBJ1-1; D gene uncertain. CDR3 length equals 10 residues. The germline V and J ends were trimmed by 2 bases and 10 bases, with 5 bases remaining between them. Germline values: CDR1 MNHNY, CDR2 SVGAGI (reference sequence). CDR3 residues: CASSYPGAFF. The CDR3 coding sequence is TGTGCCAGCAGTTACCCCGGAGCTTTCTTT.

In this sample, this clonotype turned up a few times. This sequence joins TRBV28 and TRBJ2-7; 7 nucleotides agree with TRBD2. CDR1 is MDHEN and CDR2 is SYDVKM in the germline V gene. J was trimmed by 7 bases and V by 2 bases; bases with no gene match: 5. This CDR3 contains 13 residues. The CDR3, as DNA: TGTGCCAGCAGTTTAGGGGGGGAAGGTGAGCAGTACTTC. Translation: CASSLGGEGEQYF. Full variable domain (outside the CDR3, taken from reference TRBV28 and TRBJ2-7): DVKVTQSSRYLVKRTGEKVFLECVQDMDHENMFWYRQDPGLGLRLIYFSYDVKMKEKGDIPEGYSVSREKKERFSLILESASTNQTSMYLCASSLGGEGEQYFGPGTRLTVT.